What follows describes a single T cell receptor (beta chain). The antigen remains undetermined. The germline V and J ends were trimmed by 5 bases and 3 bases, with 17 bases remaining between them. Looked up from germline, CDR1 is PRHDT and CDR2 is FYEKMQ (reference sequence). This CDR3 comprises 16 residues. The data stem from a study of regulatory T cells in long-lasting Graves disease. Whole-study findings and limits: Persistent patients had a count of shared public clonotypes (around 2,500) that exceeded that of new patients (approximately 1,000). There were preferences for TRBV28, TRBJ1-2 and TRBJ2-5 in persistent disease.

Time point indicated: newly diagnosed GD, antithyroid drugs for less than 3 months. The TCR library was prepared using RNA isolated from PBMCs. A volume of roughly 8.4 milliliters of peripheral blood was collected in EDTA tubes. iRepertoire HTBI primers and Arm-PCR of CDR3 regions built TCR beta libraries. TCRdb used MiXCR to reprocess the multiplex PCR reads, holding one entry per CDR3 protein. The top ten hold about 20% of the sample, which has about 370,000 distinct CDR3 sequences, 15% to 17% seen once. This receptor was obtained from a female donor with Graves disease. The input for sequencing was peripheral blood mononuclear cells (PBMCs), taken at new diagnosis, from a patient treated with antithyroid drugs. The chain combines TRBV13 with TRBJ2-1; TRBD2 is a possible D gene (7 bases). CDR3 bases: TGTGCCAGCAGCCAAGGGGAGAGGGGGGGCTACAATGAGCAGTTCTTC. This translates into CASSQGERGGYNEQFF.